The 11 T cell receptor beta chains listed next were all sequenced from one sample in a study of cytomegalovirus exposure and HLA in healthy donors. With 60 Vbeta and 13 Jbeta primers, the PCR was carried out. Only in-frame clones appear in the TCRdb table, and some are missing; sequencing was by immunoSEQ multiplex PCR. Here the sample spans about 38,000 clones, roughly 69% being singletons. The sample was PBMCs. Every receptor here comes from a man aged 25-45 years in good health and CMV-seronegative.

This clone occurred a few times. This chain links TRBV27 with TRBJ2-7, with D unclear. The CDR3 loop spans 11 amino acids. The V and J ends lost 4 bases and 3 bases respectively, with 4 bases between them. Germline V gene data show CDR1 as MNHEY and CDR2 as SMNVEV (reference sequence). CDR3 loop: CASSSHYEQYF. CDR3 in DNA: TGTGCCAGCAGTTCACACTACGAGCAGTACTTC.

In this sample, this clone turned up a few times. This sequence joins TRBV7-9 and TRBJ2-2, with no clear D. V lost 1 base and J 5 bases, leaving 11 bases between the germline ends. CDR3 size: 15 residues. Germline CDR1 SEHNR, CDR2 FQNEAQ (reference sequence). The CDR3 DNA is TGTGCCAGCAGCTTAGACCTCGGTTGGACCGGGGAGCTGTTTTTT. Its translation is CASSLDLGWTGELFF.

The V call is TRBV4-2, the J call TRBJ2-3, with 7 bases matching TRBD2. The germline CDR1 and CDR2 sequences are LGHNA and YNFKEQ. The trim removed 0 bases at V and 3 bases at J, leaving 12 bases unmatched. CDR3 length: 18 amino acids. This CDR3 reads CASSQDPTLGRRTDTQYF. CDR3 sequence (DNA): TGTGCCAGCAGCCAAGACCCCACCCTCGGGAGGAGGACAGATACGCAGTATTTT.

This sequence joins TRBV27 and TRBJ2-3; D remains ambiguous. The germline V gene encodes CDR1 MNHEY and CDR2 SMNVEV (reference sequence). The V end lost 5 bases, the J end lost 6 bases, and 12 bases lay between the germline ends. The CDR3 sequence is 13 residues long. The CDR3 DNA reads TGTGCCAGCAGTACCAATAGCTGGGATACGCAGTATTTT. Its translation: CASSTNSWDTQYF.

A few counts support this clone. The chain couples TRBV7-2 to TRBJ2-5; 8 bases are a match to TRBD2. Germline V gene sequence: CDR1 SGHTA, CDR2 FQGNSA. The V and J ends lost 5 bases and 7 bases, in that order; junction bases with no gene match: 9. The CDR3 has 14 residues. The CDR3 loop is CASSQSGGPGTQYF. The CDR3 DNA is TGTGCCAGCAGCCAGAGCGGGGGTCCGGGGACCCAGTACTTC.

The CDR3 protein is CASSLYMNTEAFF. Written as DNA, the CDR3 is TGTGCCAGCAGCTTATATATGAACACTGAAGCTTTCTTT. The V call is TRBV7-2, the J call TRBJ1-1, with D unclear. The germline V gene has CDR1 SGHTA and CDR2 FQGNSA. The CDR3 totals 13 residues. Trimming removed 2 bases at V and 0 bases at J, with 4 bases between.

The chain joins TRBV6-5 to TRBJ1-2; D is possibly TRBD1 (6 bases). Germline V lookup: CDR1 MNHEY, CDR2 SVGAGI. This CDR3 comprises 14 residues. Trimming shortened V by 6 bases and J by 3 bases, and 14 bases separated the two germline ends. CDR3 region: CASRRGGVDYGYTF. CDR3 nucleotides: TGTGCCAGCAGGAGGGGGGGGGTTGACTATGGCTACACCTTC.

This sequence joins TRBV19 and TRBJ1-1; D is undetermined. CDR3 length: 13 residues. The V end was cut by 2 bases, the J end by 7 bases, with 11 bases between. Germline V gene lookup returns CDR1 LNHDA and CDR2 SQIVND (reference sequence). CDR3 sequence (DNA): TGTGCCAGTAGTATAATCGCGGGGAGTGAAGCTTTCTTT. It specifies CASSIIAGSEAFF.

With regard to this clone: Other DNA sequences in the sample encode the same CDR3. The chain combines TRBV29-1 with TRBJ2-5; D uncertain. The CDR3 loop spans 12 amino acids. Trimming took 3 bases from V and 1 from J, leaving 6 bases between them. Germline CDR1 and CDR2: SQVTM and ANQGSEA. For the CDR3, the DNA is TGCAGCGTTGACAGACTCCAAGAGACCCAGTACTTC. This translates into CSVDRLQETQYF.

The chain is built from TRBV4-2 and TRBJ2-2; weak D call: TRBD1 (5 bases). CDR3 length equals 15 residues. The V end lost 2 bases, the J end lost 1 base, and 8 bases lay between the germline ends. CDR1 is LGHNA, CDR2 YNFKEQ, per germline. The CDR3, as DNA: TGTGCCAGCAGCCAAAATACAGGGAACACCGGGGAGCTGTTTTTT. It codes for CASSQNTGNTGELFF.

This clone was seen only once. The genes are TRBV2 and TRBJ2-5, with TRBD2 identical over 8 bases. Germline V lookup: CDR1 SNHLY, CDR2 FYNNEI. J lost 6 bases, V lost 6 bases, and 12 bases had no gene match. There are 15 residues in the CDR3. The CDR3 nucleotides are TGTGCCAGCAGCGGTACGGGGGGGCGGATCAAGACCCAGTACTTC. This gives the protein CASSGTGGRIKTQYF. Looking up the rest from reference TRBV2 and TRBJ2-5 gives the full variable domain: EPEVTQTPSHQVTQMGQEVILRCVPISNHLYFYWYRQILGQKVEFLVSFYNNEISEKSEIFDDQFSVERPDGSNFTLKIRSTKLEDSAMYFCASSGTGGRIKTQYFGPGTRLLVL.